The clone carrying this T cell receptor beta chain was counted at least ten times. Disease duration was under 3 months in the ophthalmopathy patients, who also had a Clinical Activity Score of at least 3 and a NOSPECS grade of at least 4. Lactation, pregnancy, other autoimmune disease or uncontrolled infection excluded patients. This record belongs to a study of T cells in Graves' hyperthyroidism and ophthalmopathy. Study context: Sampling of peripheral blood happened at initial diagnosis, prior to any treatment.

RNA transcripts provided the source from which TCR beta CDR3 regions were amplified. A first-round RT-PCR of the TCR CDR3 used the HTBI primer set. TCRdb used MiXCR to reprocess the multiplex PCR reads, holding one entry per CDR3 protein. Of around 690,000 distinct CDR3 sequences in the sample, under 25% were seen once. From germline, CDR1 is MNHNS and CDR2 SASEGT. This CDR3 comprises 12 residues. Trimming removed 2 bases from V and 4 bases from J, with 2 bases in between. The chain has TRBV6-1 and TRBJ2-2; D gene uncertain. Material for sequencing was blood. The sequence was obtained from a man aged 30 to 39 with Graves' ophthalmopathy. The CDR3 sequence is CASSETTGELFF. The DNA of the CDR3 is TGTGCCAGCAGTGAAACCACCGGGGAGCTGTTTTTT.